This TCR beta chain was recovered during a study of T-cell memory formation after mild COVID-19. This clonotype was picked up a small number of times. Its specificity is not known. Regarding the study as a whole: CD4+ contracting clones were found mainly in CM and EM, and CD8+ ones in EMRA.

TCRdb re-called the 5' RACE reads with MiXCR, one entry per CDR3 protein. This table holds 95,000 to 110,000 distinct CDR3 sequences, 13% to 15% found once. V gave up 3 bases and J gave up 8 bases, with 11 bases separating them. The germline CDR1 and CDR2 sequences are PRHDT and FYEKMQ (reference sequence). The CDR3 is 13 amino acids. The sequence was obtained from a man aged 18 to 29 who had mild COVID-19 (a few samples of this study predate the infection). Cell type and time point are not known. The chain uses TRBV13 and TRBJ2-1, with D perhaps being TRBD1 or TRBD2 (7 bases each). Source material: PBMCs or a T cell subset sorted from them (not recorded which). DNA for the CDR3: TGTGCCAGCAGCTTCAGGGGGGGCGATGAGCAGTTCTTC. Translated, it gives CASSFRGGDEQFF.